This T cell receptor beta chain was obtained from a study of human T cells and chemical hapten exposure. In its sample, this clonotype was seen many times. As to time point: patch test 1, 2 weeks after DPC sensitization. Treatment given: therapeutic diphenylcyclopropenone sensitization with weekly scalp DPC. In germline, CDR1 is LGHNA, CDR2 YSLEER. The CDR3 spans 15 residues. The V and J ends lost 4 bases and 7 bases, in that order; junction bases with no gene match: 10. TCRdb reprocessed the RACE reads with MiXCR, giving one entry per CDR3 protein. The sample carries about 340,000 distinct CDR3 sequences, around 7% recorded once.

This sample comprised whole blood, obtained in connection with sensitization to the hapten diphenylcyclopropenone (DPC). J is TRBJ2-7 and V is TRBV4-3; 10 nucleotides line up with TRBD1. The source of this sequence is a woman aged 18-30 years with alopecia areata. Some clones in this sample may be carry-over from other donors' samples. For the CDR3, the DNA is TGCGCCAGCAGCCTCCTCGATGGGACAGGGGAAGAGCAGTACTTC. Translating it yields CASSLLDGTGEEQYF.